This T cell receptor beta chain came from a study of T cells expressing NK-cell markers. Study details: Among the eight sequenced donors, seven tested HCMV-seropositive and one tested seronegative. General study findings and limits: Unclear, still, was the HCMV specificity of the expanded NKG2C+ T cell clones.

Germline V gene sequence: CDR1 SQVTM, CDR2 ANQGSEA. The CDR3 covers 14 residues. One entry per CDR3 protein, without DNA, is what TCRdb gives after re-calling the 5' RACE reads. This table lists 500,000 to 600,000 distinct CDR3 sequences. In regard to this clonotype: The antigen is not known.

Sequencing was carried out using blood T cells: a sorted CD56 or NKG2C T cell subset, CD4+ or CD8+ T cells, or bulk PBMC T cells (not recorded which). The source is a man in his late teens or twenties in good health. The chain joins TRBV29-1 to TRBJ1-2; checking the TCRdb D call of TRBD1 is not possible without DNA. The CDR3 here is CSAVQLGGHDGYTF.